Following are 16 T cell receptor beta chains from one sample sequenced in a study of blood T cell repertoires in COVID-19. Sequencing used immunoSEQ multiplex PCR; TCRdb keeps in-frame clones, though not all of them. The sample carries fewer than 250,000 clones, 84% recorded once. Sequenced: PBMCs or T cells enriched from blood (not recorded which). The receptor set was obtained from a woman in her 40s who had recovered from COVID-19.

A few counts support this clone. This chain connects TRBV2 to TRBJ2-3, with TRBD2 identical over 10 bases. The CDR3 covers 16 residues. Germline lookup yields CDR1 SNHLY and CDR2 FYNNEI. The trim removed 3 bases at V and 4 bases at J, leaving 7 bases unmatched. The DNA of the CDR3 is TGTGCCAGCAGTGACCAAGTAGCGGGAGGCCCAGATACGCAGTATTTT. The encoded protein is CASSDQVAGGPDTQYF.

This chain joins TRBV7-2 and TRBJ2-5; D uncertain. There are 14 residues in the CDR3. V lost 6 bases to trimming and J lost 5 bases, with 16 bases between them. CDR1 is SGHTA, CDR2 FQGNSA, per germline. The CDR3 protein is CASSPQRSGETQYF. In DNA form, the CDR3 reads TGTGCCAGCAGTCCCCAACGGTCCGGGGAGACCCAGTACTTC.

This clone was counted between two and nine times. The V and J genes are TRBV7-3 and TRBJ2-1; the match to TRBD2 covers 9 bases. The CDR3 covers 15 residues. Germline values: CDR1 SGHTA, CDR2 FQGTGA. V shed 5 bases, J shed 9 bases, and the junction held 11 bases outside the gene matches. DNA for the CDR3: TGTGCCAGCAGCCCGCGGAGTAGCGGGAGCAGTGAGCAGTTCTTC. Translated: CASSPRSSGSSEQFF.

The rearrangement links TRBV19 to TRBJ2-1; 9 bases agree with TRBD2. Germline CDR1 is LNHDA and CDR2 is SQIVND (reference sequence). The CDR3 sequence is 16 residues long. With V trimmed by 1 base and J by 7 bases, 8 bases remained unmatched. CDR3 DNA sequence: TGTGCCAGTAGTATAGGAGGGACTAGCAGGGATAATGAGCAGTTCTTC. It yields the protein CASSIGGTSRDNEQFF.

The chain carries TRBV30 and TRBJ1-6; D is unclear. CDR1 is GTSNPN and CDR2 is SVGIG in the germline V gene (reference sequence). Trimming removed 2 bases at V and 8 bases at J, with 10 bases between. The CDR3 has 13 amino acids. CDR3 sequence (DNA): TGTGCCTGGAGTAAAGTGGGAGATTCACCCCTCCACTTT. As protein: CAWSKVGDSPLHF.

This clone has only a few counts. The chain joins TRBV11-2 to TRBJ2-2; 11 nucleotides agree with TRBD1. Germline V gene sequence: CDR1 SGHAT, CDR2 FQNNGV. J was trimmed by 6 bases and V by 4 bases; bases with no gene match: 4. The CDR3 is 15 residues long. DNA for the CDR3: TGTGCCAGCAGCTGGACAGGGGGCGCACCCGGGGAGCTGTTTTTT. Translating it yields CASSWTGGAPGELFF.

The CDR3 DNA reads as TGTGCCAGCAGCGTAGGGCTAGGGGCCACAGATACGCAGTATTTT. The encoded protein is CASSVGLGATDTQYF. The chain uses TRBV9 and TRBJ2-3, with a tentative D call TRBD1 (5 bases). The CDR3 runs 15 residues. V was shortened by 0 bases and J by 2 bases, with 10 bases between the two germline ends. CDR1 and CDR2 (germline): SGDLS, YYNGEE. Based on the CDR3 plus reference TRBV9 and TRBJ2-3, the full variable domain is DSGVTQTPKHLITATGQRVTLRCSPRSGDLSVYWYQQSLDQGLQFLIQYYNGEERAKGNILERFSAQQFPDLHSELNLSSLELGDSALYFCASSVGLGATDTQYFGPGTRLTVL.

The chain combines TRBV7-8 with TRBJ2-1, with 13 bases fitting TRBD2. V lost 5 bases, J lost 7 bases, and 14 bases stayed unmatched. The germline gives CDR1 SGHVS, CDR2 FQNEAQ. This CDR3 has 18 amino acids. The CDR3 sequence: CASSLPGLAGPLGNEQFF. The CDR3 DNA sequence: TGTGCCAGCAGCCTCCCGGGACTAGCGGGACCCCTGGGGAATGAGCAGTTCTTC.

This clone was found once. This chain links TRBV6-5 with TRBJ1-2; D unclear. This CDR3 spans 13 amino acids. Germline loops: CDR1 MNHEY, CDR2 SVGAGI. Trimming stripped 6 bases from V and 8 bases from J, with 16 bases between. Here the CDR3 reads CASSSRSHEGYTF. The CDR3 region has the DNA TGTGCCAGCAGCTCGCGGAGTCACGAGGGCTACACCTTC.

CDR3 sequence (DNA): TGCGCCAGCAGTGAGCGGGACAGGGGCACAGATACGCAGTATTTT. As protein: CASSERDRGTDTQYF. The gene calls are TRBV10-2 and TRBJ2-3; 9 bases match TRBD1. V trimming: 2 bases; J trimming: 1 base; junction bases outside the gene matches: 1. The CDR3 contains 15 residues. CDR1 is WSHSY, CDR2 SAAADI, per germline.

V is TRBV14 and J is TRBJ1-4; 7 bases match TRBD1. The CDR3 spans 16 residues. V dropped 4 bases and J dropped 8; count of bases not matched to a gene: 13. Germline V lookup: CDR1 SGHDN, CDR2 FVKESK. CDR3 region: CASSRAFGTRGEKLFF. CDR3 DNA sequence: TGTGCCAGCAGCCGGGCTTTCGGGACCAGGGGGGAAAAACTGTTTTTT.

This chain joins TRBV7-2 and TRBJ1-4, with a tentative D call TRBD1 (5 bases). This CDR3 is 13 amino acids long. CDR1 is SGHTA and CDR2 is FQGNSA in the germline V gene. Trimming removed 5 bases at V and 8 bases at J, with 12 bases between. In DNA, the CDR3 is TGTGCCAGCAGCATGATAGGGGTAGAAAAACTGTTTTTT. Encoded protein: CASSMIGVEKLFF.

The chain carries TRBV10-1 and TRBJ2-7, with 11 nucleotides matching TRBD2. The CDR3 loop spans 15 amino acids. Trimming at V came to 3 bases and at J to 1 base, leaving 2 bases not matched to a gene. Germline V gene data show CDR1 as WNHNN and CDR2 as SYGVQD (reference sequence). CDR3 in DNA: TGCGCCAGCAGTGAAGGGACTAGCGGATCCTACGAGCAGTACTTC. This codes for CASSEGTSGSYEQYF.

The CDR3 DNA reads as TGTGCCAGCAGCTTAGGGACCGGGACAGATACGCAGTATTTT. Translated: CASSLGTGTDTQYF. The chain couples TRBV13 to TRBJ2-3; D call uncertain. The length of the CDR3 is 14 residues. The ends were cut back, 0 bases at V and 3 bases at J, with 7 bases in the middle. Germline V CDR1 and CDR2: PRHDT, FYEKMQ (reference sequence).

V usage is TRBV9 and J usage is TRBJ1-4, with a tentative D call TRBD1 (5 bases). V lost 1 base and J lost 4, with 14 bases in between. The CDR3 totals 16 residues. Germline V gives CDR1 SGDLS, CDR2 YYNGEE. The CDR3 region is CASSVQAGQGNEKLFF. Here the CDR3 DNA reads TGTGCCAGCAGCGTACAGGCGGGGCAGGGTAATGAAAAACTGTTTTTT.

The V and J genes are TRBV9 and TRBJ2-5; 7 bases are shared with TRBD1. Per germline, CDR1 SGDLS and CDR2 YYNGEE. V was pared by 4 bases and J by 1 base, with 4 bases of the junction left unmatched. This CDR3 has 14 amino acids. DNA for the CDR3: TGTGCCAGCAGCCCCCGGGACAGCCAAGAGACCCAGTACTTC. Translated, it gives CASSPRDSQETQYF. The full variable domain, its missing parts supplied by reference TRBV9 and TRBJ2-5, is DSGVTQTPKHLITATGQRVTLRCSPRSGDLSVYWYQQSLDQGLQFLIQYYNGEERAKGNILERFSAQQFPDLHSELNLSSLELGDSALYFCASSPRDSQETQYFGPGTRLLVL.